The sequence of this TCR beta chain was determined in a study of CD8+CD57+ T cells in acquired aplastic anemia (dated by TCRdb to 2016 to 2019). For context, the study as a whole: A mean of about 3.2 ug of DNA, ranging from roughly 0.19 to 30 ug, was extracted from sorted CD4+ and CD8+ cells. Mean read counts for healthy donor samples were 8.5 million to 10.8 million for CD4+ cells and around 11 million for CD8+ cells. Overall study outcomes, separate from this receptor: CD8+ Simpson's diversity did not differ significantly between patients and healthy controls (P=0.060). Although around 30 CD8+ CDR3 sequences were shared by patients and controls, these sequences appeared highly expressed in patients and within the immunodominant clones of patients.

In this study, sorted CD4+ and CD8+ T cells from the blood of healthy subjects and of severe aplastic anemia patients had their TCR repertoires deep-sequenced. Ficoll-Paque density gradient centrifugation was used to isolate peripheral blood mononuclear cells. Before DNA was extracted, CD4+ and CD8+ T cells were sorted using either FACS or magnetic beads. At the junction V is shortened by 0 bases and J by 7 bases; bases outside the gene matches: 11. Including the terminal cysteine and phenylalanine, the CDR3 comprises 16 residues. Of all the DNA, just the CDR3 is kept, 48 bases in frame from base 1. CDR1 SGHRS and CDR2 YFSETQ were looked up in the germline V gene. Genomic DNA was used as template for profiling of TCR beta VDJ combinations and CDR3 sequences. TCR repertoire sequencing was run on an Illumina HiSeq 2000. The study's own analysis went as follows. Repertoire assessment relied on Simpson's diversity index, CDR3 size and DJ length profiles, and TRBV/TRBJ rearrangement plots. Whichever DNA sequence was most abundant in the deep sequencing data was defined as the immunodominant clone. CDR3 amino acid sequences were checked for sharing across subjects and were also compared against the VDJdb database and published repertoires. The raw public reads went through TCRdb reprocessing: fastp at Q25, MiXCR clone calling, in-frame beta chains kept. Entries are consolidated by CDR3 protein sequence, retaining the most common genes and DNA. The V and J calls shown here were made by TCRdb, not taken from the authors' results. This sample holds about 220,000 distinct CDR3 sequences; 34% were observed only once. Roughly 1.1% of the sample goes to the ten largest clones.

Many counts were recorded for this clonotype. No cognate antigen has been identified for it. Nothing much larger sits one base from this clone, and base qualities are not available. The TCR comes from a human donor in good health, serving as a control. Sequencing was carried out using sorted CD4+, CD8+, or CD8+CD57+ T cells (not recorded which) from PBMCs. The chain is made from TRBV5-1 and TRBJ2-7; the central 9 bases match TRBD1. The DNA sequence follows: TGCGCCAGCAGCTTGGCCCCGGGACAGGGTATGGGGGAGCAGTACTTC. Translated, this gives CASSLAPGQGMGEQYF.